A single sample is the source of the 16 T cell receptor beta chains below, sequenced in a study of shared clonotypes between healthy human individuals. Assay: immunoSEQ multiplex PCR; the TCRdb copy retains only in-frame clones and omits some. The sample comprises a few million clones, approximately 94% of which are singletons, and under 0.15% rests with the top ten. Material: naive CD4+ T cells sorted from blood. Subset described: CD45RA+ positively selected. The receptors were gathered from a man between 18 and 29 years old in good health.

V gene TRBV29-1 combines with J gene TRBJ2-2; tentatively, D is TRBD2 (5 bases). Germline lookup yields CDR1 SQVTM and CDR2 ANQGSEA. V lost 6 bases to trimming and J lost 0 bases, with 14 bases between them. The CDR3 length is 15 residues. CDR3 in amino acids: CSVPTGISNTGELFF. Here the CDR3 DNA reads TGCAGCGTCCCCACCGGGATATCGAACACCGGGGAGCTGTTTTTT.

The gene calls are TRBV30 and TRBJ1-1; 7 nucleotides match TRBD1. The germline V gene has CDR1 GTSNPN and CDR2 SVGIG (reference sequence). This CDR3 is built from 14 residues. The junction had 3 bases not matched to a gene; V was cut back by 1 base and J by 1 base. In nucleotides, the CDR3 is TGTGCCTGGAGTGCGGGACAGAAGAACACTGAAGCTTTCTTT. It specifies CAWSAGQKNTEAFF.

On this clone itself: The same CDR3 also results from other DNA sequences found in this sample. The rearrangement links TRBV18 to TRBJ1-2; D gene ambiguous. The CDR3 extends over 13 amino acids. The V and J ends lost 1 base and 4 bases respectively, with 7 bases between them. The V gene's germline CDR1 is KGHSH and CDR2 LQKENI. The CDR3 nucleotides read TGTGCCAGCTCACCACAGGAGGGCTATGGCTACACCTTC. Protein product: CASSPQEGYGYTF. Combining the CDR3 with reference TRBV18 and TRBJ1-2 gives the whole variable domain NAGVMQNPRHLVRRRGQEARLRCSPMKGHSHVYWYRQLPEEGLKFMVYLQKENIIDESGMPKERFSAEFPKEGPSILRIQQVVRGDSAAYFCASSPQEGYGYTFGSGTRLTVV.

This chain links TRBV6-6 with TRBJ2-7, with no clear D. CDR1 is MNHNY, CDR2 SVGAGI, per germline (reference sequence). Trimming removed 0 bases from V and 2 bases from J, with 8 bases in between. The CDR3 runs 14 residues. The CDR3 nucleotides are TGTGCCAGCAGTTACTCTTACAGCCCCTACGAGCAGTACTTC. It is translated as CASSYSYSPYEQYF.

The chain joins TRBV5-4 to TRBJ1-6, with unresolved D. The CDR3 extends over 14 amino acids. V was clipped by 4 bases and J by 9 bases, with 14 bases between them. Germline V CDR1 and CDR2: SGHNT, YYREEE (reference sequence). CDR3 sequence: CASSNRGDSSPLHF. CDR3 DNA sequence: TGTGCCAGCAGCAATAGAGGCGATAGTTCACCCCTCCACTTT.

The gene calls are TRBV19 and TRBJ1-5; D is perhaps TRBD1 (6 bases). The CDR3 is 15 residues long. Germline CDR1 is LNHDA and CDR2 is SQIVND (reference sequence). V was cut by 3 bases and J by 4 bases, with 13 bases left in between. Here the CDR3 reads CASSIGWTVNQPQHF. DNA for the CDR3: TGTGCCAGTAGTATTGGTTGGACAGTGAATCAGCCCCAGCATTTT.

Only one count was recorded for this clone. The DNA for the CDR3 is TGCGCCAGCAGCCTTGGAGAGCGGGGATACGAGCAGTACTTC. Its translation: CASSLGERGYEQYF. V usage is TRBV4-1 and J usage is TRBJ2-7; 7 bases are a match to TRBD2. V was clipped by 4 bases and J by 4 bases; unmatched bases: 7. The CDR3 sequence is 14 residues long. Germline V gene sequence: CDR1 MGHRA, CDR2 YSYEKL.

The chain employs TRBV5-1 and TRBJ2-3; D could derive from TRBD1 or TRBD2 (5 bases each). This CDR3 spans 14 amino acids. The ends were cut back, 0 bases at V and 2 bases at J, with 7 bases in the middle. CDR1 and CDR2 (germline): SGHRS, YFSETQ. The CDR3 loop reads CASSLGDATDTQYF. CDR3 nucleotides: TGCGCCAGCAGCTTGGGGGACGCCACAGATACGCAGTATTTT.

The rearrangement joins TRBV5-1 to TRBJ2-1, with 8 positions matching TRBD1. Germline V gives CDR1 SGHRS, CDR2 YFSETQ. This CDR3 is 16 amino acids long. The V gene end was trimmed by 4 bases and the J gene end by 2 bases; junction bases not matched to a gene: 8. The CDR3 here is CASSRGQAGTYNEQFF. DNA for the CDR3: TGCGCCAGCAGCCGGGGACAGGCGGGCACCTACAATGAGCAGTTCTTC.

The chain recombines TRBV27 with TRBJ1-2; D call uncertain. Looked up from germline, CDR1 is MNHEY and CDR2 is SMNVEV (reference sequence). Trimming shortened V by 2 bases and J by 2 bases, and 9 bases separated the two germline ends. The CDR3 sequence is 14 residues long. This CDR3 reads CASSLDLKNYGYTF. DNA of the CDR3: TGTGCCAGCAGTTTAGATCTAAAGAACTATGGCTACACCTTC.

The CDR3 DNA follows: TGTGCCAGCAGCCGGACAGGGGGAAGGGCTAATGAAAAACTGTTTTTT. Translation: CASSRTGGRANEKLFF. The genes are TRBV6-4 and TRBJ1-4, with TRBD1 matching over 10 bases. The germline V gene has CDR1 MRHNA and CDR2 SNTAGT. The length of the CDR3 is 16 residues. V trimming: 6 bases; J trimming: 3 bases; junction bases outside the gene matches: 7.

The V call is TRBV30, the J call TRBJ1-4; no definite D call. Germline-derived CDR1 and CDR2 are GTSNPN and SVGIG (reference sequence). The V end lost 2 bases, the J end lost 7 bases, and 11 bases lay between the germline ends. This CDR3 region has 13 residues. CDR3 in DNA: TGTGCCTGGAGTCCAGACGGTAGTGAAAAACTGTTTTTT. Translation: CAWSPDGSEKLFF. The whole variable domain, filled in from reference TRBV30 and TRBJ1-4, reads SQTIHQWPATLVQPVGSPLSLECTVEGTSNPNLYWYRQAAGRGLQLLFYSVGIGQISSEVPQNLSASRPQDRQFILSSKKLLLSDSGFYLCAWSPDGSEKLFFGSGTQLSVL.

This chain uses TRBV30 with TRBJ2-2, with D possibly TRBD1 on 5 matching bases. The germline gives CDR1 GTSNPN, CDR2 SVGIG (reference sequence). Trimming took off 3 bases at V and 3 bases at J, with 5 bases between the two ends. This CDR3 is 12 amino acids long. The CDR3 spells CAWRGDTGELFF. In DNA form, the CDR3 reads TGTGCCTGGAGAGGGGACACCGGGGAGCTGTTTTTT.

The V and J genes are TRBV5-5 and TRBJ1-4; maybe TRBD1 (5 bases). Trimming took 1 base from V and 4 from J, leaving 14 bases between them. The CDR3 contains 16 residues. Germline CDR1 reads SGHKS; CDR2 reads YYEKEE (reference sequence). The DNA of the CDR3 is TGTGCCAGCAGCTTGATGGGACGGGGGATTAATGAAAAACTGTTTTTT. Protein sequence: CASSLMGRGINEKLFF.

A remark on this clone: The junction departs from the called germline gene at one end, perhaps through a read error. The chain uses TRBV7-7 and TRBJ2-3; D is ambiguous. CDR1 is SSHAT, CDR2 FNYEAQ, per germline (reference sequence). The CDR3 covers 15 residues. DNA of the CDR3: TGTGCTAGCAGCTTATCGAACGGGCCCACAGATACGCAGTATTTT. It translates to CASSLSNGPTDTQYF. Full variable domain (remainder filled in from reference TRBV7-7 and TRBJ2-3): GAGVSQSPRYKVTKRGQDVTLRCDPISSHATLYWYQQALGQGPEFLTYFNYEAQPDKSGLPSDRFSAERPEGSISTLTIQRTEQRDSAMYRCASSLSNGPTDTQYFGPGTRLTVL.

This chain links TRBV5-1 with TRBJ2-7; 7 nucleotides agree with TRBD1. Trimming took 1 base from V and 3 from J; bases not matched to a gene: 4. Per the germline V gene, CDR1 is SGHRS and CDR2 is YFSETQ. CDR3 length equals 14 residues. In nucleotides, the CDR3 is TGCGCCAGCAGCTTGACAGGGGTTGGCTACGAGCAGTACTTC. This sequence encodes CASSLTGVGYEQYF.